These 21 T cell receptor beta chains came from one sample sequenced in a study of cytomegalovirus exposure and HLA in healthy donors. 13 Jbeta primers and 60 Vbeta primers were used for the PCR. TCRdb's copy holds only in-frame clones and misses some; the assay was immunoSEQ multiplex PCR. The sample includes some 160,000 clones, 70% to 80% seen only once; the top ten take more than 1.2%. Sequencing was done on a sample of PBMCs. All receptors come from a male donor in good health and CMV-seronegative.

CDR3 residues: CASSLGQIPRGKLFF. DNA for the CDR3: TGCGCCAGCAGCTTGGGACAGATCCCCAGGGGAAAACTGTTTTTT. The chain combines TRBV5-1 with TRBJ1-4, with D possibly being TRBD1 (6 bases). The germline gives CDR1 SGHRS, CDR2 YFSETQ. V lost 0 bases and J 10 bases, leaving 16 bases between the germline ends. This CDR3 spans 15 amino acids.

The count of this clone is one. The J gene is TRBJ2-5, the V gene TRBV6-5; tentative D call: TRBD2 (6 bases). Germline CDR1 and CDR2: MNHEY and SVGAGI. The CDR3 sequence is 15 residues long. The germline V and J ends were trimmed by 8 bases and 11 bases, with 27 bases remaining between them. DNA of the CDR3: TGTGCCAGCGCCCCGGGACTTACGTTCTCGAGAGAGCAGTACTTC. Protein product: CASAPGLTFSREQYF.

The chain recombines TRBV9 with TRBJ2-2, with TRBD1 as a possible D gene (6 bases). This CDR3 region has 15 residues. Germline V gene sequence: CDR1 SGDLS, CDR2 YYNGEE. With 1 base removed from V and 1 base from J, the gap between germline ends came to 8 bases. CDR3 amino acids: CASSVLRGNTGELFF. CDR3 in DNA: TGTGCCAGCAGCGTACTCAGGGGGAACACCGGGGAGCTGTTTTTT.

This chain connects TRBV7-2 to TRBJ1-2; D uncertain. CDR3 length: 16 residues. CDR1 SGHTA and CDR2 FQGNSA come from the germline V gene. Trimming pared 0 bases from V and 0 bases from J, leaving 11 bases between. This chain's CDR3 is CASSLAAGRANYGYTF. The CDR3 nucleotides read TGTGCCAGCAGCTTAGCGGCAGGCCGAGCTAACTATGGCTACACCTTC. Supplemented by reference TRBV7-2 and TRBJ1-2, the full variable domain reads GAGVSQSPSNKVTEKGKDVELRCDPISGHTALYWYRQSLGQGLEFLIYFQGNSAPDKSGLPSDRFSAERTGGSVSTLTIQRTQQEDSAVYLCASSLAAGRANYGYTFGSGTRLTVV.

The chain is built from TRBV7-6 and TRBJ2-3; D might be TRBD2 (5 bases). V dropped 1 base and J dropped 6 bases, with 11 bases sitting between them. The germline gives CDR1 SGHVS, CDR2 FNYEAQ. The CDR3 is made up of 14 amino acids. The CDR3 reads CASSLGTGGDTQYF. Here the CDR3 DNA reads TGTGCCAGCAGCTTAGGAACCGGCGGGGATACGCAGTATTTT.

V gene TRBV30 combines with J gene TRBJ2-1; 10 nucleotides align to TRBD2. The CDR3 has 15 residues. Looked up from germline, CDR1 is GTSNPN and CDR2 is SVGIG (reference sequence). Germline trimming cut 8 bases from V and 6 bases from J; bases unmatched to any gene: 13. CDR3 loop: CARTDLAGARNEQFF. CDR3 in DNA: TGTGCCCGTACAGACCTAGCGGGAGCCCGCAATGAGCAGTTCTTC.

The chain combines TRBV11-2 with TRBJ2-7; D gene uncertain. Germline-derived CDR1 and CDR2 are SGHAT and FQNNGV. The CDR3 consists of 12 residues. V lost 0 bases and J lost 3, with 3 bases in between. The CDR3 sequence: CASSLELYEQYF. The CDR3 bases are TGTGCCAGCAGCTTAGAACTCTACGAGCAGTACTTC.

The rearrangement uses TRBV6-5 and TRBJ2-6, with 7 positions matching TRBD1. CDR1 and CDR2 from the germline V gene are MNHEY and SVGAGI. The V gene end was trimmed by 7 bases and the J gene end by 2 bases; junction bases not matched to a gene: 5. The CDR3 consists of 15 residues. CDR3 loop: CASMITGAGANVLTF. The CDR3 DNA reads as TGTGCCAGCATGATAACAGGGGCTGGGGCCAACGTCCTGACTTTC.

This clone was counted only a few times. The chain carries TRBV5-5 and TRBJ2-2; 7 nucleotides align to TRBD2. Germline lookup yields CDR1 SGHKS and CDR2 YYEKEE (reference sequence). V lost 2 bases to trimming and J lost 5 bases; unmatched junction nucleotides: 6. The CDR3 is made up of 15 amino acids. The CDR3 DNA follows: TGTGCCAGCAGCTTTGGTGGGGGGGGTACCGGGGAGCTGTTTTTT. Protein sequence: CASSFGGGGTGELFF.

This clone was recorded once. The chain is built from TRBV27 and TRBJ1-6, with TRBD1 identical over 7 bases. The germline V gene has CDR1 MNHEY and CDR2 SMNVEV (reference sequence). This CDR3 is built from 15 residues. V dropped 6 bases and J dropped 7; count of bases not matched to a gene: 9. In DNA, the CDR3 is TGTGCCAGCAGCCGACAGGGATCTAAGAATTCACCCCTCCACTTT. It is translated as CASSRQGSKNSPLHF.

This clone turned up a few times. J is TRBJ2-7 and V is TRBV9, with 7 bases identical to TRBD1. The CDR3 loop spans 11 amino acids. Germline assignment: CDR1 SGDLS and CDR2 YYNGEE. V shed 5 bases and J 8 bases; nucleotides not matched to a gene: 4. CDR3 sequence reads: CASSSRGKQYF. The CDR3 region has the DNA TGTGCCAGCAGTAGCAGGGGGAAGCAGTACTTC. The full variable domain, with the rest looked up from reference TRBV9 and TRBJ2-7, is DSGVTQTPKHLITATGQRVTLRCSPRSGDLSVYWYQQSLDQGLQFLIQYYNGEERAKGNILERFSAQQFPDLHSELNLSSLELGDSALYFCASSSRGKQYFGPGTRLTVT.

The chain recombines TRBV5-1 with TRBJ1-4; possible D gene TRBD1, 5 bases. Per the germline V gene, CDR1 is SGHRS and CDR2 is YFSETQ. V was shortened by 4 bases and J by 0 bases, with 16 bases between the two germline ends. The CDR3 has 17 residues. The CDR3 sequence is CASSPGRLGATNEKLFF. The CDR3 DNA follows: TGCGCCAGCAGCCCTGGGCGTCTAGGGGCAACTAATGAAAAACTGTTTTTT.

The CDR3: CASSLVGGGYGYTF. The CDR3 nucleotides are TGTGCCAGCAGCTTAGTTGGGGGCGGTTATGGCTACACCTTC. The rearrangement links TRBV7-9 to TRBJ1-2; D may be TRBD1 (6 bases). V shed 1 base and J shed 5 bases, with 11 bases lying between them. The CDR3 sequence is 14 residues long. Germline CDR1 SEHNR, CDR2 FQNEAQ (reference sequence).

The genes are TRBV28 and TRBJ2-7, with TRBD2 identical over 9 bases. With 2 bases clipped from V and 0 bases from J, the junction kept 2 bases outside the gene matches. The CDR3 runs to 15 residues. Germline lookup yields CDR1 MDHEN and CDR2 SYDVKM. CDR3 protein: CASSLVSGGSYEQYF. CDR3 in DNA: TGTGCCAGCAGTTTAGTTAGCGGGGGCTCCTACGAGCAGTACTTC.

The gene calls are TRBV19 and TRBJ1-2; D is unresolved. The CDR3 extends over 16 amino acids. Germline-derived CDR1 and CDR2 are LNHDA and SQIVND (reference sequence). Between the trimmed V and J ends, which lost 3 bases and 0 bases, there was a span of 14 bases. The CDR3 loop is CASSIGPGGANYGYTF. The CDR3 nucleotides are TGTGCCAGTAGTATTGGCCCCGGAGGAGCTAACTATGGCTACACCTTC.

This clone was observed a few times. The chain has TRBV2 and TRBJ1-2; perhaps TRBD1 as D (5 bases). V was trimmed by 2 bases and J by 10 bases, leaving 11 bases between them. Looked up from germline, CDR1 is SNHLY and CDR2 is FYNNEI. The CDR3 length is 12 residues. DNA for the CDR3: TGTGCCAGCAGTGAACAGGGTCCGACCTACACCTTC. As protein: CASSEQGPTYTF.

In this sample, this clone turned up once. V is TRBV30 and J is TRBJ2-7, with 8 bases aligning to TRBD1. The CDR3 has 15 residues. V shed 5 bases, J shed 2 bases, and the junction held 11 bases outside the gene matches. Germline lookup yields CDR1 GTSNPN and CDR2 SVGIG (reference sequence). In DNA, the CDR3 is TGTGCCTGGCCAGCAGAGGGACAGGAGACCTACGAGCAGTACTTC. Residues: CAWPAEGQETYEQYF.

Comment on this clone: Other nucleotide sequences from this sample produce the same CDR3. This chain's CDR3 is CASSRQGDTGELFF. For the CDR3, the DNA is TGCGCCAGCAGCAGACAGGGCGACACCGGGGAGCTGTTTTTT. The V gene is TRBV5-1, the J gene TRBJ2-2; 7 nucleotides agree with TRBD1. This CDR3 spans 14 amino acids. Germline V gene sequence: CDR1 SGHRS, CDR2 YFSETQ. Trimming took 4 bases from V and 3 from J; bases not matched to a gene: 3.

This clone occurred once. The rearrangement links TRBV5-1 to TRBJ2-5; D perhaps matches TRBD1 (5 bases). There are 13 residues in the CDR3. The V gene lost 4 bases and the J gene lost 2 bases, with 9 bases spanning the gap. The V gene's germline CDR1 is SGHRS and CDR2 YFSETQ. The CDR3 loop is CASSTTGQETQYF. The DNA of the CDR3 is TGCGCCAGCAGCACCACAGGACAAGAGACCCAGTACTTC.

V usage is TRBV28 and J usage is TRBJ1-5, with D tentatively TRBD1 (5 bases). The V and J ends lost 3 bases and 0 bases respectively, with 15 bases between them. CDR1 MDHEN and CDR2 SYDVKM come from the germline V gene. The CDR3 spans 17 residues. CDR3 in amino acids: CASSFHQGLYSNQPQHF. DNA for the CDR3: TGTGCCAGCAGTTTCCATCAGGGACTCTATAGCAATCAGCCCCAGCATTTT.

The rearrangement uses TRBV6-1 and TRBJ1-2; D may be TRBD1 (5 bases). The CDR3 length is 15 residues. The germline V gene encodes CDR1 MNHNS and CDR2 SASEGT. Trimming removed 7 bases at V and 8 bases at J, with 23 bases between. The CDR3 region is CASTKNQGVSEGYTF. CDR3 bases: TGTGCCAGCACAAAGAACCAGGGCGTTTCAGAAGGCTACACCTTC.